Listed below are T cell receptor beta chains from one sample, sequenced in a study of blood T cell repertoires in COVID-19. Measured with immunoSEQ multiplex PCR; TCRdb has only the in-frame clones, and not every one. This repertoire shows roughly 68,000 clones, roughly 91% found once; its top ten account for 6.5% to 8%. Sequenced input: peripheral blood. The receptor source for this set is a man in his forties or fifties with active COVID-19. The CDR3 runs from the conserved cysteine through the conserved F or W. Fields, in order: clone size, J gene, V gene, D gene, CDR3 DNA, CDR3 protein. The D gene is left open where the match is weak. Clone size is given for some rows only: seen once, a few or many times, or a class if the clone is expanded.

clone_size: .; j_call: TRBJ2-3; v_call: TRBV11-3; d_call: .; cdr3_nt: TGTGCCAGCAGCACAGGGACAGATACGCAGTATTTT; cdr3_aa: CASSTGTDTQYF
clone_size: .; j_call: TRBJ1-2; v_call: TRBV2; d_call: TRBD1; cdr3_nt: TGTGCCAGCAGTGAAGGGCAGGGGGGAAACTATGGCTACACCTTC; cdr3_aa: CASSEGQGGNYGYTF
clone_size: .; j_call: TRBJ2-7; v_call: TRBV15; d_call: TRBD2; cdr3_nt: TGTGCCACCAGCAGAGGGACTAGCGGGTCCTCCTACGAGCAGTACTTC; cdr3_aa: CATSRGTSGSSYEQYF
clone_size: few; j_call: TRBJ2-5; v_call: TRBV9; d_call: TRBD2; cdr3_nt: TGTGCCAGCAGCGTATCGTGGGAGGGTAGGGAGACCCAGTACTTC; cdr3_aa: CASSVSWEGRETQYF
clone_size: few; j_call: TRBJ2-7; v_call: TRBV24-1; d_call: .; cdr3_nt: TGTGCCACCAGTGCGACAGGAGCCAATCGTGCCGAGCAGTACTTC; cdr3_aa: CATSATGANRAEQYF
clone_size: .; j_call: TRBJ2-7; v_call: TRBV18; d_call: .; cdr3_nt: TGTGCCAGCTCACCCATACTAGCTTGGGATTACTACGAGCAGTACTTC; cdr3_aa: CASSPILAWDYYEQYF
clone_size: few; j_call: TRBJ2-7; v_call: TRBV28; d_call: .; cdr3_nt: TGTGCCAGCAGGCCCGGGACAATGGCCTACGAGCAGTACTTC; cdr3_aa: CASRPGTMAYEQYF
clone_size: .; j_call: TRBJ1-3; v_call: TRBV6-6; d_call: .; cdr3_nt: TGTGCCAGCAGTGACAGCGCCTCTGGAAACACCATATATTTT; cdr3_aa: CASSDSASGNTIYF
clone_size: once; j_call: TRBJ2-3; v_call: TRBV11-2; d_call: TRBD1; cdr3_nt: TGTGCCAGCAGCTGGACAGGGCCTAGCACAGATACGCAGTATTTT; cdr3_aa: CASSWTGPSTDTQYF
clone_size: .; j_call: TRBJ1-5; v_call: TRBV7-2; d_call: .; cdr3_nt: TGTGCCAGCAGCTTTTCGGTGTCAGGACAGCCCCAGCATTTT; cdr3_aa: CASSFSVSGQPQHF
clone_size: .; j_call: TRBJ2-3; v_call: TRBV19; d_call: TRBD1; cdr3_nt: TGTGCCAGTAGTGCCGGGACAGGGTTTGCGGATACGCAGTATTTT; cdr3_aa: CASSAGTGFADTQYF
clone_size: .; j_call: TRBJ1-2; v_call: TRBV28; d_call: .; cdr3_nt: TGTGCCAGCATACCGGCACAGCCAAACTATGGCTACACCTTC; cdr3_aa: CASIPAQPNYGYTF
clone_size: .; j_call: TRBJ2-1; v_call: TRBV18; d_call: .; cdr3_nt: TGTGCCAGCTCACCGGGAGTTAATGAGCAGTTCTTC; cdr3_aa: CASSPGVNEQFF
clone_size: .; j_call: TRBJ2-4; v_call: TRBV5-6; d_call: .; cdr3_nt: TGTGCCAGCAGCTTGGGGCAGTTACAGTACTTC; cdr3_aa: CASSLGQLQYF
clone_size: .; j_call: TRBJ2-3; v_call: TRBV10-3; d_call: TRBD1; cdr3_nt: TGTGCCATCAGAGCGACAGGGGGTTCAGATACGCAGTATTTT; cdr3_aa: CAIRATGGSDTQYF
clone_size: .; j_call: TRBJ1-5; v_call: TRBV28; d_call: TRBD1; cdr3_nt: TGTGCCAGCCTCCGGGACAGGGGTGGTGGTCAGCCCCAGCATTTT; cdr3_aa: CASLRDRGGGQPQHF
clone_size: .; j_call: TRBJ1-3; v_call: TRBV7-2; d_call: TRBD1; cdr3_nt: TGTGCCAGCAGCTTAGTTGGTGGACAGGGAACAGGAAACACCATATATTTT; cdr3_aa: CASSLVGGQGTGNTIYF
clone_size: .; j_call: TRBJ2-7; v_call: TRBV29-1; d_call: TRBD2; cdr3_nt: TGCAGCGGGTTAGGGACTAGCCCTTTCTACGAGCAGTACTTC; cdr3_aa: CSGLGTSPFYEQYF
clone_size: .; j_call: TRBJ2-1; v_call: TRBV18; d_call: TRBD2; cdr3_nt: TGTGCCAGCTCACCCAATAGCGGGAGTTCCTACAATGAGCAGTTCTTC; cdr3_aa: CASSPNSGSSYNEQFF
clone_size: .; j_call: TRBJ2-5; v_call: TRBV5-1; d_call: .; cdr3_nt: TGCGCCAGCAGCGGGGGGACAGTTGGGGAAGAGACCCAGTACTTC; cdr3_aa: CASSGGTVGEETQYF
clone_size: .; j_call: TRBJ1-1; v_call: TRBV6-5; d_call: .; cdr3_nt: TGTGCCAGCAGTTACTCGTGGAAACAGACTGAAGCTTTCTTT; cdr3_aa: CASSYSWKQTEAFF
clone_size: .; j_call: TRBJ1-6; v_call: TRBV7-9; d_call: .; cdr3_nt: TGTGCCAGCAGCCAGGAATACACGGCCGGGACCTATAATTCACCCCTCCACTTT; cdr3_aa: CASSQEYTAGTYNSPLHF
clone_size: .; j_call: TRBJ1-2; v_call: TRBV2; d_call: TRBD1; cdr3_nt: TGTGCCAGCAGGGCCGGGACAGCTAACTATGGCTACACCTTC; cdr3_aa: CASRAGTANYGYTF
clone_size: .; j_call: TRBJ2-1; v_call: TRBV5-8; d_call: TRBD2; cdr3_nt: TGTGCCAGCAGCTCACGGACTAGCGGGGGCTATGAGCAGTTCTTC; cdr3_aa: CASSSRTSGGYEQFF
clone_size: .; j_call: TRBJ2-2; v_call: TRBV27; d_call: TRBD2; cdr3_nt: TGTGCCAGCAGTCTCCGGCGGACTAGCGGACAGAACACCGGGGAGCTGTTTTTT; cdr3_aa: CASSLRRTSGQNTGELFF
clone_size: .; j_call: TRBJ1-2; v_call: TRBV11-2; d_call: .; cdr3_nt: TGTGCCAGCACACCGGGACTGGCTCCGGGCTACACCTTC; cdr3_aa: CASTPGLAPGYTF
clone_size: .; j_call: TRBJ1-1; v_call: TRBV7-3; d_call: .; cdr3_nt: TGTGCCAGCAGCTTAAGCCCAGAGAACACTGAAGCTTTCTTT; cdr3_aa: CASSLSPENTEAFF